This paragraph reports one T cell receptor beta chain. The antigen it recognizes is unknown. No much larger clone is present one base from it, and per-base qualities are unavailable. This specimen belongs to a study of T cell responses to AZD1222 COVID-19 vaccine (dated by TCRdb to the early 2020s). Looking at the study overall: AZD1222 recipients given second doses at about 4 weeks or at about 12 weeks were pooled, since spike-specific TCR depth and breadth were not found to differ between the two schedules. A total of 233 trial participants underwent TCR sequencing, of whom around 210 had received two doses of AZD1222 and some 25 had received two doses of the MenACWY control vaccine. Trial participants were enrolled into age subgroups of 18-55, 56-69 and 70-plus years, which contained 148, 28 and 57 TCR-sequenced participants, respectively. The investigation overall reported the following: Nearly half of unique spike-specific TCRs reportedly recognized epitopes outside regions mutated in the B.1.351 and B.1.1.7 variants. The 56-69-year group was small, and its depth increase did not reach significance, likely because of low power. Participants were mostly white British, with more females than males. The authors suggested clonal diversity may have been underestimated. Because no samples from the day 14 peak response were available, repertoires could be characterized only after the peak T cell response. Conclusions about previously exposed vaccinees are limited because only a handful of AZD1222 recipients were SARS-CoV-2 seropositive at baseline. CD4 TCRs associated with the vaccine covered the entire spike protein, and the dominant responses were in regions 160-218 and 743-854. After two AZD1222 doses, both the breadth and the depth of spike-specific TCRs were significantly higher than at day 0 and than in MenACWY recipients.

The CDR3 regions of human TCRbeta chains were analyzed by immunosequencing. Per the original workflow: Repertoire TCRs were checked for matches against a reference library of SARS-CoV-2-specific TCRs that had been generated using the MIRA antigen-specificity platform. Breadth meant the fraction of unique TCRs that were SARS-CoV-2-associated, whereas depth meant the fraction of total T cells that were SARS-CoV-2-associated. Using the MIRA data, every spike-specific TCR was mapped to the spike region that the TCR reacted to and assigned to either a CD4 or a CD8 class. Log10-transformed breadth and depth values were compared by one-way ANOVA with Sidak's multiple comparisons tests. The clones in this table, taken by TCRdb from immuneACCESS, are in-frame only. Not every clone is retained; where verified, under half of the shortfall comes from an unresolved V gene, and the cause of the rest is unknown. The DNA gave D and trimming, while V, J and clone size come from that table. The sample contains around 160,000 clones, 75% to 95% of them found a single time. Approximately 1.5% of the sample comes from the top ten.

V was cut back by 1 base and J by 2 bases, leaving a gap of 7 bases between them. The CDR3 has 14 amino acids, counting the end cysteine and phenylalanine. Only the CDR3 part of the read is kept: 42 bases, read in frame from the first base. As encoded in the germline V gene (reference sequence), CDR1 is SGHNT while CDR2 is YYREEE. The time point label, read with the paper, signifies: baseline before first vaccination. Vaccinee samples were obtained from the UK trials COV001 and COV002, which included a single-blind randomized controlled phase 2/3 trial of AZD1222 (ChAdOx1 nCoV-19) in healthy adults. Trial participant PBMC samples were collected at day 0 and day 28 after the second dose for TCRbeta chain sequencing.

This TCR was recovered from an adult in good health. The sequences come from peripheral blood, collected on day 0 of AZD1222 vaccination. The chain was built from TRBV5-4 and TRBJ1-3; the best D guess is TRBD1, with 5 bases matching. This receptor carries the CDR3 CASSLWGAGNTIYF. The nucleotide sequence is TGTGCCAGCAGCTTGTGGGGGGCTGGAAACACCATATATTTT.